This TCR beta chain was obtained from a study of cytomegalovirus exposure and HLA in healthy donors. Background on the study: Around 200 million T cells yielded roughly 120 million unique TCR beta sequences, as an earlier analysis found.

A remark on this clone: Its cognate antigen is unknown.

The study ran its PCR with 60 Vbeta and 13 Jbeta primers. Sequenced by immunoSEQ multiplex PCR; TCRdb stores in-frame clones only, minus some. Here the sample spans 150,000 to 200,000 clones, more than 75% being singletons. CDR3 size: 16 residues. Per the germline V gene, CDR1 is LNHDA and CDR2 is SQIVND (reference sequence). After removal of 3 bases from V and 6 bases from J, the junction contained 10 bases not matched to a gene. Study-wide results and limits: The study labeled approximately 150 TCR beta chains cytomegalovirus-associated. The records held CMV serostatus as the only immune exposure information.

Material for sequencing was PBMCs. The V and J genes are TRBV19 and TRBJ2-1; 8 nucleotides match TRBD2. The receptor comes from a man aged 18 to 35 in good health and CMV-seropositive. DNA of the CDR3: TGTGCCAGTAGTATTGTTGGTAGCGGGGCCTTCAATGAGCAGTTCTTC. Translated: CASSIVGSGAFNEQFF. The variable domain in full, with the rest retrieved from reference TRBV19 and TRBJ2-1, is DGGITQSPKYLFRKEGQNVTLSCEQNLNHDAMYWYRQDPGQGLRLIYYSQIVNDFQKGDIAEGYSVSREKKESFPLTVTSAQKNPTAFYLCASSIVGSGAFNEQFFGPGTRLTVL.